Below are 19 T cell receptor beta chains sequenced from a single sample in a study of metastatic and nonmetastatic thyroid tumors. TCRdb re-processed the PCR reads through MiXCR. The table lists tens of thousands of clones, around 18% of them singletons. Until they underwent thyroid surgery, no patient had received any treatment. The material sequenced was tumor tissue. All receptors derive from a female donor with papillary thyroid cancer or a benign thyroid nodule (not recorded which). Some clones in this sample may be carry-over from other donors' samples.

Comment on this clone: Being one base from a much bigger clone, this may be a read error. Other DNA sequences from this sample encode an identical CDR3 as well. The J gene is TRBJ2-3, the V gene TRBV4-2; tentative D call: TRBD2 (6 bases). This CDR3 is built from 15 residues. The V gene lost 0 bases and the J gene lost 3 bases, with 10 bases spanning the gap. The V gene's germline CDR1 is LGHNA and CDR2 YNFKEQ. CDR3 sequence reads: CASSQEAGGTDTQYF. DNA for the CDR3: TGTGCCAGCAGCCAAGAAGCGGGTGGGACAGATACGCAGTATTTT.

This clone was seen at least ten times. The chain couples TRBV11-2 to TRBJ2-3; TRBD2 might be the D (5 bases). The CDR3 has 13 residues. CDR1 SGHAT and CDR2 FQNNGV come from the germline V gene. Trimming removed 3 bases from V and 2 bases from J, with 6 bases in between. The CDR3 region has the DNA TGTGCCAGCAGCTTGAGGGACACAGATACGCAGTATTTT. It is translated as CASSLRDTDTQYF.

Comments on this clone: This may arise from a read error, as a much more abundant clone is one base away. As DNA, the CDR3 is TGTGCCAGCAGGGGTCGGACAGGGAGTGCCTCAGAGACCCAGTACTTC. It translates to CASRGRTGSASETQYF. V and J are TRBV6-2 or TRBV6-3 and TRBJ2-5; 8 bases agree with TRBD1. This CDR3 has 16 residues. Germline V CDR1 and CDR2: MNHEY, SVGEGT. V lost 6 bases, J lost 4 bases, and 13 bases stayed unmatched.

This clone has at least ten counts. The chain carries TRBV7-8 and TRBJ2-2; 8 bases are shared with TRBD2. Trimming cost V 0 bases and J 0 bases; bases outside gene matches: 6. CDR3 length: 18 residues. Germline CDR1 reads SGHVS; CDR2 reads FQNEAQ. This CDR3 reads CASSLAGLDFSNTGELFF. CDR3 nucleotide sequence: TGTGCCAGCAGCTTAGCGGGACTAGACTTTTCGAACACCGGGGAGCTGTTTTTT.

At least ten counts were recorded for this clone. Just one base apart from a much larger clone, this may be a read error. The chain joins TRBV12-3 or TRBV12-4 to TRBJ2-7, with D perhaps TRBD1 (5 bases). The CDR3 is made up of 15 amino acids. CDR3 in amino acids: CASSFDSRTSDEQYF. Here the CDR3 DNA reads TGTGCCAGCAGTTTCGACAGTCGGACCTCCGACGAGCAGTACTTC.

This clone was seen many times. This chain connects TRBV7-3 to TRBJ2-1, with TRBD2 as a possible D gene (5 bases). The V end was cut by 1 base, the J end by 5 bases, with 12 bases between. Per germline, CDR1 SGHTA and CDR2 FQGTGA. This CDR3 comprises 15 residues. The chain's CDR3 is CASSLSPGTHNEQFF. The DNA for the CDR3 is TGTGCCAGCAGCTTAAGTCCGGGAACACACAATGAGCAGTTCTTC.

Ten or more counts support this clone. The chain joins TRBV12-3 or TRBV12-4 to TRBJ1-6; D not certain. V shed 6 bases and J shed 8 bases, with 8 bases lying between them. The CDR3 totals 12 residues. As DNA, the CDR3 is TGTGCCAGCAGACAGTGGCATTCACCCCTCCACTTT. Translated: CASRQWHSPLHF.

There are many counts of this clone. This sequence joins TRBV2 and TRBJ2-3; no definite D call. CDR1 SNHLY and CDR2 FYNNEI come from the germline V gene. The length of the CDR3 is 14 residues. The V end was cut by 6 bases, the J end by 4 bases, with 14 bases between. CDR3 sequence reads: CASRVGSTADTQYF. The DNA of the CDR3 is TGTGCCAGCAGGGTTGGAAGCACCGCAGATACGCAGTATTTT.

The chain carries TRBV7-9 and TRBJ2-4, with D possibly matching TRBD2 (5 bases). This CDR3 spans 15 amino acids. Trimming took off 7 bases at V and 4 bases at J, with 17 bases between the two ends. CDR1 SEHNR and CDR2 FQNEAQ come from the germline V gene (reference sequence). The CDR3 here is CASIFSEDEKNIQYF. The DNA for the CDR3 is TGTGCCAGCATCTTTAGCGAAGATGAGAAAAACATTCAGTACTTC.

This clone occurred many times. This chain joins TRBV28 and TRBJ2-2; TRBD1 agrees at 7 bases. CDR1 and CDR2 (germline): MDHEN, SYDVKM. The V segment lost 7 bases and the J segment 2 bases; nucleotides outside the gene matches: 10. The CDR3 runs 16 residues. CDR3 DNA: TGTGCCAGCATTCGATCGGGACAGCACAACACCGGGGAGCTGTTTTTT. Its translation is CASIRSGQHNTGELFF.

This clone was counted ten times or more. This sequence joins TRBV10-3 and TRBJ2-1; D is possibly TRBD2 (5 bases). V was trimmed by 10 bases and J by 3 bases, leaving 10 bases between them. Germline assignment: CDR1 ENHRY and CDR2 SYGVKD. This CDR3 is 12 amino acids long. CDR3 residues: CATLRGYNEQFF. CDR3 coding DNA: TGTGCCACCCTTCGGGGCTACAATGAGCAGTTCTTC.

This chain links TRBV20-1 with TRBJ2-3, with 10 bases that match TRBD2. J lost 6 bases, V lost 4 bases, and 4 bases had no gene match. Per germline, CDR1 DFQATT and CDR2 SNEGSKA (reference sequence). The CDR3 length is 13 residues. CDR3 sequence (DNA): TGCAGTGCTATTAGCGGGAGGCGGGATACGCAGTATTTT. Translation gives CSAISGRRDTQYF.

This clone has just a few counts. A single base separates this from a much larger clone, so it may be a read error. The chain is built from TRBV4-3 and TRBJ1-2, with a tentative D call TRBD1 (5 bases). V was shortened by 4 bases and J by 7 bases, with 10 bases between the two germline ends. Germline assignment: CDR1 LGHNA and CDR2 YSLEER. This CDR3 region has 12 residues. This CDR3 reads CASSPSGAGYTF. The CDR3 DNA is TGCGCCAGCAGCCCGAGCGGGGCTGGCTACACCTTC.

This clone appeared many times. The V call is TRBV11-2, the J call TRBJ1-6; D remains ambiguous. Trimming took 6 bases from V and 7 from J, leaving 4 bases between them. This CDR3 contains 11 residues. Germline loops: CDR1 SGHAT, CDR2 FQNNGV. The CDR3 DNA is TGTGCCAGCAGTTTGAATTCACCCCTCCACTTT. Its translation: CASSLNSPLHF.

This clone has only a few counts. V gene TRBV6-5 combines with J gene TRBJ2-3; a weak D match, TRBD2 (6 bases). Trimming stripped 6 bases from V and 5 bases from J, with 24 bases between. The CDR3 is 17 residues long. Germline-derived CDR1 and CDR2 are MNHEY and SVGAGI. The CDR3 loop reads CASSNKGDGSGEDTQYF. The DNA for the CDR3 is TGTGCCAGCAGCAACAAAGGGGACGGGAGTGGCGAAGATACGCAGTATTTT.

This clone was seen many times. The chain is built from TRBV5-1 and TRBJ2-5; 7 nucleotides agree with TRBD1. The CDR3 contains 17 residues. CDR1 and CDR2 (germline): SGHRS, YFSETQ. V lost 4 bases, J lost 5 bases, and 17 bases stayed unmatched. CDR3: CASSTRQGSLTIETQYF. The CDR3 DNA reads as TGCGCCAGCAGCACCCGACAGGGTTCCCTCACAATTGAGACCCAGTACTTC.

V and J are TRBV4-1 and TRBJ2-2; the D gene could be TRBD1 or TRBD2 (5 bases each). The CDR3 has 16 amino acids. CDR1 and CDR2 (germline): MGHRA, YSYEKL. V was clipped by 1 base and J by 7 bases, with 16 bases between them. CDR3 loop: CASSQASIVRGGELFF. CDR3 DNA: TGCGCCAGCAGCCAAGCCTCTATCGTGAGGGGCGGGGAGCTGTTTTTT.

This clone was seen ten or more times. The rearrangement joins TRBV6-1 to TRBJ2-1, with D uncertain. This CDR3 region has 17 residues. The V gene's germline CDR1 is MNHNS and CDR2 SASEGT. Trimming took off 1 base at V and 4 bases at J, with 17 bases between the two ends. CDR3 sequence: CASSEVAGPGPYNEQFF. DNA of the CDR3: TGTGCCAGCAGTGAAGTGGCAGGACCCGGCCCATACAATGAGCAGTTCTTC.

This clone was counted many times. This chain uses TRBV20-1 with TRBJ2-5, with TRBD2 identical over 9 bases. Trimming cost V 2 bases and J 2 bases; bases outside gene matches: 6. Germline CDR1 reads DFQATT; CDR2 reads SNEGSKA (reference sequence). There are 15 residues in the CDR3. CDR3 DNA: TGCAGTGCTAGATTGGCGGGGGGGATACAAGAGACCCAGTACTTC. Encoded protein: CSARLAGGIQETQYF.